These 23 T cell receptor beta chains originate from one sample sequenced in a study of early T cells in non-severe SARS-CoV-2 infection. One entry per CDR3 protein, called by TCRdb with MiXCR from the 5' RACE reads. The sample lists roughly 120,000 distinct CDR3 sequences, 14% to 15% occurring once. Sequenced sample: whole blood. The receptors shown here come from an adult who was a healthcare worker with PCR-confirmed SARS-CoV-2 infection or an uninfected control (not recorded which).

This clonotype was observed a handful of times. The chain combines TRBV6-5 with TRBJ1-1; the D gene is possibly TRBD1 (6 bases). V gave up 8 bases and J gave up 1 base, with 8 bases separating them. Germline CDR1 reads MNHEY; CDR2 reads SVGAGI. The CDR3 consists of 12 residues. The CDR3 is CASRRGNTEAFF. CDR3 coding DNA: TGTGCCAGCCGCAGGGGGAACACTGAAGCTTTCTTT.

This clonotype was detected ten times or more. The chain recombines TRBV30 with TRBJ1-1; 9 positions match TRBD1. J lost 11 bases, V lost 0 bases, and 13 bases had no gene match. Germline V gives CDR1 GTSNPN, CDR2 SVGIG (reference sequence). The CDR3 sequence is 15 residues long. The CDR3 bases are TGTGCCTGGAGTGTACTTGGGACAGGGACGATTCGCGCTTTCTTT. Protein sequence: CAWSVLGTGTIRAFF.

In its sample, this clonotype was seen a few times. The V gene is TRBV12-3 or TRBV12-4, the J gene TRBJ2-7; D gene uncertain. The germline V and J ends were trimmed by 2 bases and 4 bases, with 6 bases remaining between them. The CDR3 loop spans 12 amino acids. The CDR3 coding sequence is TGTGCCAGCAGTTTAATGGTATACGAGCAGTACTTC. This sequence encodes CASSLMVYEQYF.

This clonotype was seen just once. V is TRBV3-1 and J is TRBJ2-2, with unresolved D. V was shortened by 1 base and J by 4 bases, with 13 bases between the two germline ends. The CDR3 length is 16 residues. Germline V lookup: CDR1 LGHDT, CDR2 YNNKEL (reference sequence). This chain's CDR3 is CASSQGVSPGTGELFF. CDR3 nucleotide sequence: TGTGCCAGCAGCCAAGGCGTGTCTCCGGGCACCGGGGAGCTGTTTTTT.

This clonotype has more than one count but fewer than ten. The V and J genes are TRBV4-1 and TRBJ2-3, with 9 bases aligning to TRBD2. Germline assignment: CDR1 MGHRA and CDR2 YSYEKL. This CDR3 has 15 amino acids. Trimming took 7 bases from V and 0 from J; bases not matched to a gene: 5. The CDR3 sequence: CASTSGDQSTDTQYF. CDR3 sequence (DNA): TGCGCCAGCACTAGCGGGGACCAAAGCACAGATACGCAGTATTTT.

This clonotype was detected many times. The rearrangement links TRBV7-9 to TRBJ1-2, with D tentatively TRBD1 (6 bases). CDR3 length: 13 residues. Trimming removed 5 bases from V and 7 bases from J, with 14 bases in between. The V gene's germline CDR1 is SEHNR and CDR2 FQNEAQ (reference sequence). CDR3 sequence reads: CASSHAGTFGYTF. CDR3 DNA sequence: TGTGCCAGCAGCCATGCCGGGACATTTGGCTACACCTTC.

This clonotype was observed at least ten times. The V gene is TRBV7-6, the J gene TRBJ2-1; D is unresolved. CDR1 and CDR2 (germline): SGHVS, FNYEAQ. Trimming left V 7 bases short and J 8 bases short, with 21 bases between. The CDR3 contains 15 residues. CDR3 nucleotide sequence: TGTGCCAGCACCGAGAGGCCCTTTCTGGCCGATGAGCAGTTCTTC. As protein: CASTERPFLADEQFF.

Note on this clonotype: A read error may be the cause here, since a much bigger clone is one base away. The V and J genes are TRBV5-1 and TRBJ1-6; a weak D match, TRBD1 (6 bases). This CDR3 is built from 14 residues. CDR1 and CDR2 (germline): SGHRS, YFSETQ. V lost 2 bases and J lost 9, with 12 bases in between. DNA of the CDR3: TGCGCCAGCAGCTTCTGGACAGAGAGTTCACCCCTCCACTTT. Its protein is CASSFWTESSPLHF.

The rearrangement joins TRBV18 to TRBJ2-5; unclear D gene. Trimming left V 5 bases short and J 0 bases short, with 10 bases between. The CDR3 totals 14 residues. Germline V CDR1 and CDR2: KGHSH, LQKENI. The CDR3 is CASSFVGNQETQYF. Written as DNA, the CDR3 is TGTGCCAGCTCATTTGTGGGGAACCAAGAGACCCAGTACTTC.

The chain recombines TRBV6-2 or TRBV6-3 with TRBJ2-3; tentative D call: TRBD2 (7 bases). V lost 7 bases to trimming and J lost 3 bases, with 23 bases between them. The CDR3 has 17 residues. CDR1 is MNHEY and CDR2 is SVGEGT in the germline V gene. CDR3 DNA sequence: TGTGCCAGCACTCCGAGGGGGGCGTCCGGGAGGACAGATACGCAGTATTTT. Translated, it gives CASTPRGASGRTDTQYF.

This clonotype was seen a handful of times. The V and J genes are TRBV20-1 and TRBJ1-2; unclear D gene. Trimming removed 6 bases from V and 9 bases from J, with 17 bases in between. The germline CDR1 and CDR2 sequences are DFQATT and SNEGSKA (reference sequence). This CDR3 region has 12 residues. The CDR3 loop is CSALTGLVSYTF. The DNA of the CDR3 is TGCAGTGCCCTAACCGGGCTCGTGAGCTACACCTTC.

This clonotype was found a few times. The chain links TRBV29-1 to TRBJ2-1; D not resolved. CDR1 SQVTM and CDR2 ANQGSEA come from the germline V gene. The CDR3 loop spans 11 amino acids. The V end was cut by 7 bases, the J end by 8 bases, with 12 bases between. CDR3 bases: TGCAGCGGGCAGGAGTTGGATGAGCAGTTCTTC. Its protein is CSGQELDEQFF.

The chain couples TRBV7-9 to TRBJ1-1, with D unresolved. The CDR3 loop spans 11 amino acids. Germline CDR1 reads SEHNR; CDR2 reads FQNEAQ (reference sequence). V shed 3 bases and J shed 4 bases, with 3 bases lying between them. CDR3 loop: CASSLITEAFF. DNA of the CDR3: TGTGCCAGCAGCTTGATCACTGAAGCTTTCTTT.

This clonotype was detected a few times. The CDR3 DNA reads as TGTGCCAGCAGCCCAGGGCCCGGAGGCACCATATATTTT. Its protein is CASSPGPGGTIYF. The rearrangement uses TRBV11-2 and TRBJ1-3; possible D gene TRBD1, 5 bases. The CDR3 contains 13 residues. CDR1 and CDR2 (germline): SGHAT, FQNNGV. Trimming took off 5 bases at V and 9 bases at J, with 14 bases between the two ends.

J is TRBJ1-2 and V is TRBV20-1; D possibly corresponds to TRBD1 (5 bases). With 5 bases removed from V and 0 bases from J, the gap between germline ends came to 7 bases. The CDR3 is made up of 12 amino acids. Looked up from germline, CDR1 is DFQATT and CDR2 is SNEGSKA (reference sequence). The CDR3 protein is CSAVGPNYGYTF. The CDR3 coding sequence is TGCAGTGCTGTGGGGCCTAACTATGGCTACACCTTC.

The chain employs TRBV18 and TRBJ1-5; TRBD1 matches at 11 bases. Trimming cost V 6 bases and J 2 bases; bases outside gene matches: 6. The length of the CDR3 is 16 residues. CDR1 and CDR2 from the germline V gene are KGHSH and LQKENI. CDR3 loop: CASSGTGGNGNQPQHF. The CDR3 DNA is TGTGCCAGCTCCGGGACAGGGGGTAATGGCAATCAGCCCCAGCATTTT.

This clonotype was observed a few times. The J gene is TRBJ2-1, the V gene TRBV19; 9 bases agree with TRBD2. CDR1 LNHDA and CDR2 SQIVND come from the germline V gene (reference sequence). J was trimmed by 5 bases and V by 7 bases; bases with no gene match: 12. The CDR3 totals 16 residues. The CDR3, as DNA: TGTGCCAGTACCTATAGGGCTAGCGGGACCCACAATGAGCAGTTCTTC. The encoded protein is CASTYRASGTHNEQFF.

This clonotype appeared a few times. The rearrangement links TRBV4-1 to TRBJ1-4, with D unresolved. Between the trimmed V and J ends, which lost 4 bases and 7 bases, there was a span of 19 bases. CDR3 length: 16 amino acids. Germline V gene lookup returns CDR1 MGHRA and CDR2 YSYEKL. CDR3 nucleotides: TGCGCCAGCAGCCCACGGGAAAAGGGAGGAGGTGAAAAACTGTTTTTT. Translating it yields CASSPREKGGGEKLFF.

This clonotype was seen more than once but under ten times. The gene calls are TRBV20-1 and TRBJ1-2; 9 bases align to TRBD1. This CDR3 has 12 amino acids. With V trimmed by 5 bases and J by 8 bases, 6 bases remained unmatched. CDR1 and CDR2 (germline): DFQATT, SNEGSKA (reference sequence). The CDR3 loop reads CSAEKDRGGYTF. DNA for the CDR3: TGCAGTGCTGAAAAGGACAGGGGCGGCTACACCTTC.

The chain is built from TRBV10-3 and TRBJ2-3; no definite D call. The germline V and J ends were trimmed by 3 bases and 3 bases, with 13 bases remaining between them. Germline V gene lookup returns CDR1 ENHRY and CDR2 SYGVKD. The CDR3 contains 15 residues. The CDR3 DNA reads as TGTGCCATCAGTGATGACCGAAGCCTTACAGATACGCAGTATTTT. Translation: CAISDDRSLTDTQYF.

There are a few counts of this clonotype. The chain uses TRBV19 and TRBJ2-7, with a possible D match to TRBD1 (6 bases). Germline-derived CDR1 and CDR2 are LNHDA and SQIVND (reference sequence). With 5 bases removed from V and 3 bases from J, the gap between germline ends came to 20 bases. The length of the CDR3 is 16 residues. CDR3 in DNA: TGTGCCAGTAGTCGTCGACCGGGACAACCTATCTACGAGCAGTACTTC. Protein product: CASSRRPGQPIYEQYF. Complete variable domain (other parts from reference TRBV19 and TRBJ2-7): DGGITQSPKYLFRKEGQNVTLSCEQNLNHDAMYWYRQDPGQGLRLIYYSQIVNDFQKGDIAEGYSVSREKKESFPLTVTSAQKNPTAFYLCASSRRPGQPIYEQYFGPGTRLTVT.

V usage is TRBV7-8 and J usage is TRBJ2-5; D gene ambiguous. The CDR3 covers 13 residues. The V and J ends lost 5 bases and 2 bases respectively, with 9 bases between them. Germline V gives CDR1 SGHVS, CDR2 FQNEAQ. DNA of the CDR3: TGTGCCAGCAGCCAGCCCCCGCAAGAGACCCAGTACTTC. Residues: CASSQPPQETQYF.

The CDR3 sequence: CSYRLYSYNEQFF. The CDR3, as DNA: TGCAGCTACAGGCTCTACTCATACAATGAGCAGTTCTTC. The V call is TRBV29-1, the J call TRBJ2-1; maybe TRBD1 (5 bases). CDR3 length: 13 residues. V lost 8 bases, J lost 4 bases, and 15 bases lay in between. The germline CDR1 and CDR2 sequences are SQVTM and ANQGSEA.